This TCR beta chain originates from a study of blood T cells in healthy people across ages. A J-beta primer mix and a sample-barcoded 5' primer were used in a second PCR of roughly 6 to 11 cycles. TCRdb used MiXCR to reprocess the 5' RACE reads, holding one entry per CDR3 protein. The data contain approximately 1.5 million distinct CDR3 sequences, 34% of them singletons. This clonotype was counted between two and nine times. Its antigen is as yet unknown. General study points: Any conclusive comparison of naive versus antigen-experienced cells was prevented by using unsorted PBMCs.

Donors gave ten milliliters of peripheral blood apiece. This CDR3 has 15 amino acids. The junction had 5 bases not matched to a gene; V was cut back by 8 bases and J by 0 bases. The germline V gene has CDR1 DFQATT and CDR2 SNEGSKA (reference sequence). The TCR comes from a woman aged 25 to 39 in good health. Sequenced: blood. The rearrangement joins TRBV20-1 to TRBJ2-3; 13 positions agree with TRBD2. The CDR3, as DNA: TGCAGTCCAGGACTAGCGGGAGTCAGCACAGATACGCAGTATTTT. This gives the protein CSPGLAGVSTDTQYF.